These T cell receptor beta chains were read from a single sample in a study of Graves' ophthalmopathy and Graves' hyperthyroidism. Each CDR3 protein gets one entry after TCRdb re-called the multiplex PCR reads with MiXCR. The data contain about 400,000 distinct CDR3 sequences, roughly 21% of them seen just once; the ten biggest clones take up under 3.5%. The sequenced material came from peripheral blood. All receptors derive from a woman between 18 and 30 years old with stable Graves' hyperthyroidism. CDR3s include the opening cysteine and the closing phenylalanine or tryptophan. The order of the fields is V gene, J gene, clone size, D gene, CDR3 protein, CDR3 DNA. A D gene is named only where the DNA matches it firmly. For some rows the clone size is stated as once, few or many, or as a class when expanded; others skip it.

v_call: TRBV5-1; j_call: TRBJ2-5; clone_size: few; d_call: NA; cdr3_aa: CASSPNTGAETQYF; cdr3_nt: TGCGCCAGCAGCCCTAATACGGGAGCAGAGACCCAGTACTTC
v_call: TRBV18; j_call: TRBJ1-2; clone_size: many; d_call: TRBD1; cdr3_aa: CASSPGQGSDGYTF; cdr3_nt: TGTGCCAGCTCACCGGGACAGGGGTCTGATGGCTACACCTTC
v_call: TRBV6-1; j_call: TRBJ1-2; clone_size: NA; d_call: TRBD1; cdr3_aa: CASRQQGIDGYTF; cdr3_nt: TGTGCCAGCAGACAACAGGGGATAGACGGCTACACCTTC
v_call: TRBV2; j_call: TRBJ2-7; clone_size: NA; d_call: TRBD1; cdr3_aa: CASRRTGTPEQYF; cdr3_nt: TGTGCCAGCAGGAGGACAGGGACCCCCGAGCAGTACTTC
v_call: TRBV18; j_call: TRBJ2-2; clone_size: few; d_call: TRBD1; cdr3_aa: CASSATGQGTGELFF; cdr3_nt: TGTGCCAGCTCAGCCACCGGACAGGGCACCGGGGAGCTGTTTTTT
v_call: TRBV7-2; j_call: TRBJ2-2; clone_size: few; d_call: NA; cdr3_aa: CASSWGRNTGELFF; cdr3_nt: TGTGCCAGCAGTTGGGGCCGGAACACCGGGGAGCTGTTTTTT
v_call: TRBV12-3/TRBV12-4; j_call: TRBJ2-5; clone_size: NA; d_call: NA; cdr3_aa: CASSLHGEVTQYF; cdr3_nt: TGTGCCAGCAGTTTACACGGGGAGGTGACCCAGTACTTC
v_call: TRBV6-1; j_call: TRBJ2-7; clone_size: many; d_call: NA; cdr3_aa: CASSEDSPSSYEQYF; cdr3_nt: TGTGCCAGCAGTGAGGACAGTCCGTCGAGCTACGAGCAGTACTTC
v_call: TRBV20-1; j_call: TRBJ1-6; clone_size: many; d_call: NA; cdr3_aa: CSAKWAIGHSPLHF; cdr3_nt: TGCAGTGCTAAATGGGCCATTGGCCATTCACCCCTCCACTTT
v_call: TRBV7-9; j_call: TRBJ2-5; clone_size: many; d_call: TRBD2; cdr3_aa: CASSSDLAAKETQYF; cdr3_nt: TGTGCCAGCAGCTCCGATCTAGCGGCAAAAGAGACCCAGTACTTC
v_call: TRBV5-1; j_call: TRBJ2-7; clone_size: many; d_call: TRBD1; cdr3_aa: CASNTGDRLEQYF; cdr3_nt: TGCGCCAGCAACACCGGGGACAGGCTCGAGCAGTACTTC
v_call: TRBV12-3/TRBV12-4; j_call: TRBJ2-7; clone_size: many; d_call: TRBD1; cdr3_aa: CASSLEQGTTYEQYF; cdr3_nt: TGTGCCAGCAGTTTAGAACAGGGGACGACCTACGAGCAGTACTTC